The clone carrying this TCR beta chain has a single count. A much larger clone sits a single nucleotide away, making a read error possible. The data were obtained in a study of spatial heterogeneity in lung cancer. Time point described: blood at routine non-recurrence follow-up after resection. The sequenced material consisted of unsorted whole RNA from tumor, nontumor lung or frozen PBMC. The CDR3 spans 15 residues. Germline-derived CDR1 and CDR2 are SGHRS and YFSETQ. Trimming removed 4 bases from V and 5 bases from J; junction bases left unmatched: 11. Individual TCR cDNA molecules each bore their own unique molecular identifier. Via MiXCR, TCRdb re-called the 5' RACE reads, giving one row per CDR3 protein. The sample has 39,000 or so distinct CDR3 sequences; roughly a tenth are singletons.

This sequence joins TRBV5-1 and TRBJ1-1; the match to TRBD1 covers 7 bases. This receptor was taken from a female donor with early-stage non-small cell lung cancer. The material was PBMCs, obtained at follow-up. The chain's CDR3 is CASSPSTGFVTEAFF. CDR3 nucleotide sequence: TGCGCCAGCAGCCCCTCGACAGGGTTTGTGACTGAAGCTTTCTTT.